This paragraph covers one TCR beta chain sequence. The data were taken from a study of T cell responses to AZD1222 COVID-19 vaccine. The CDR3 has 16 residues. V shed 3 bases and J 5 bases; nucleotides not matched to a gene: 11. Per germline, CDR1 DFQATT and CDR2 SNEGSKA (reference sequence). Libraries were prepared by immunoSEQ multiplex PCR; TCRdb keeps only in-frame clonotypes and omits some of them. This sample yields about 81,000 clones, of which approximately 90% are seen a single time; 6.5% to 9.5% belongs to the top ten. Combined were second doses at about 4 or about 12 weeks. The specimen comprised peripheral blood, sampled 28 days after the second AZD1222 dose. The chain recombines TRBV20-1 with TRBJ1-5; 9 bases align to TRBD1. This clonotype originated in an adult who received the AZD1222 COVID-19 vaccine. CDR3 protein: CSASWGDRAPHQPQHF. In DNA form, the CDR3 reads TGCAGTGCTAGTTGGGGGGACAGGGCCCCCCATCAGCCCCAGCATTTT.